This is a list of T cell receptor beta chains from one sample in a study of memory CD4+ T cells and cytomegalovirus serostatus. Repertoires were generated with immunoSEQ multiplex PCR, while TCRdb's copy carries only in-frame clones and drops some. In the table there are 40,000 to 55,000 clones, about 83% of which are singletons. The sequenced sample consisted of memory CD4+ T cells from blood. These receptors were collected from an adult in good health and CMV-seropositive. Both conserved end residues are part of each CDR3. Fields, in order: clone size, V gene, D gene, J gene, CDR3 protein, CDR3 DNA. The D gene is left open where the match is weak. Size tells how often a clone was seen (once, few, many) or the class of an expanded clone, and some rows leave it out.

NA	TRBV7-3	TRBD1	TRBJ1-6	CASSLLGPTGGEDSPLHF	TGTGCCAGCAGCTTATTGGGCCCGACAGGGGGCGAGGATTCACCCCTCCACTTT
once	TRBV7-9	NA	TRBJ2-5	CASSSAFAADYQETQYF	TGTGCCAGCAGCTCCGCGTTCGCGGCAGATTATCAAGAGACCCAGTACTTC
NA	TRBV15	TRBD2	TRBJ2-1	CATSRPSGSHNEQFF	TGTGCCACCTCCAGGCCTAGCGGGAGTCATAATGAGCAGTTCTTC
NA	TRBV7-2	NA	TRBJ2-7	CASSLGGASKEQYF	TGTGCCAGCAGCTTAGGGGGGGCTTCTAAAGAGCAGTACTTC
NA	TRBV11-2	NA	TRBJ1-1	CASSPWGNEAFF	TGTGCCAGCAGCCCGTGGGGCAATGAAGCTTTCTTT
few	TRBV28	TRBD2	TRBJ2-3	CASSLFGLAASTDTQYF	TGTGCCAGCAGTTTATTCGGACTAGCGGCTAGCACAGATACGCAGTATTTT
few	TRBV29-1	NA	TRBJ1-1	CSAGARNTEAFF	TGCAGCGCCGGGGCCCGGAACACTGAAGCTTTCTTT
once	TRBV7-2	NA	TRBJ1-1	CASSPQNLGNTEAFF	TGTGCCAGCAGCCCCCAAAATTTAGGGAACACTGAAGCTTTCTTT
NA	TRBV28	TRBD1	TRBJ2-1	CASSSPGQGSLEFF	TGTGCCAGCAGCTCTCCGGGACAGGGAAGTTTGGAGTTCTTC
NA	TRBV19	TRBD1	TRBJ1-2	CASTPHDRGQGNGYTF	TGTGCCAGTACACCCCACGACCGCGGACAGGGGAACGGCTACACCTTC
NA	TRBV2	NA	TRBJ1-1	CASTTKAAPNTEAFF	TGTGCCAGCACCACGAAAGCAGCTCCGAACACTGAAGCTTTCTTT
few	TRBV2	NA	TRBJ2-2	CASKRSGSPTGELFF	TGTGCCAGCAAACGGTCGGGGTCCCCCACCGGGGAGCTGTTTTTT
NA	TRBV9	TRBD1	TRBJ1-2	CASSTTGTAYGYTF	TGTGCCAGCAGCACTACCGGGACAGCCTATGGCTACACCTTC
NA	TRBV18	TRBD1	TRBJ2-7	CASSTTQGASEQYF	TGTGCCAGCTCGACGACACAGGGGGCAAGCGAGCAGTACTTC
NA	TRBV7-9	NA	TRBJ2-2	CASSPPSSSNTGELFF	TGTGCCAGCAGCCCCCCGAGCAGCTCGAACACCGGGGAGCTGTTTTTT
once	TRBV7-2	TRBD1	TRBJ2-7	CASSWGQGYYEQYF	TGTGCCAGCAGTTGGGGACAGGGGTATTACGAGCAGTACTTC
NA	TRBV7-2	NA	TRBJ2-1	CASSFLQGRDEQFF	TGTGCCAGCAGCTTTCTACAGGGACGGGATGAGCAGTTCTTC
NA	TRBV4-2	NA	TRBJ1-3	CASSRGQRANGNTIYF	TGTGCCAGCAGCCGGGGGCAGCGGGCTAATGGAAACACCATATATTTT
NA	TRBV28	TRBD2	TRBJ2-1	CASSYRASGRDEQFF	TGTGCCAGCAGTTATAGGGCTAGCGGGAGGGATGAGCAGTTCTTC
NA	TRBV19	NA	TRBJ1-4	CASSTRNEKLFF	TGTGCCAGTAGTACGAGGAATGAAAAACTGTTTTTT
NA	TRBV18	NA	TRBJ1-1	CASSPSSGGVTEAFF	TGTGCCAGCTCCCCTAGTTCGGGGGGAGTCACTGAAGCTTTCTTT
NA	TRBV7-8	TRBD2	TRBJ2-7	CASSFTGTSGYEQYF	TGTGCCAGCAGCTTTACCGGGACTAGCGGATACGAGCAGTACTTC
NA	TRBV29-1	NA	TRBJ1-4	CSGGPALNEKLFF	TGCAGCGGAGGACCCGCTCTAAATGAAAAACTGTTTTTT
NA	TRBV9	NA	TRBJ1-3	CASSGGHPGNTIYF	TGTGCCAGCAGCGGGGGACATCCCGGAAACACCATATATTTT
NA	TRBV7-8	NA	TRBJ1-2	CASSLVTASNYGYTF	TGTGCCAGCAGCTTAGTGACAGCGTCTAACTATGGCTACACCTTC
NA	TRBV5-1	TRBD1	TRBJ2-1	CASSSTAGTGGYNEQFF	TGCGCCAGCAGCTCAACCGCCGGGACAGGGGGATACAATGAGCAGTTCTTC
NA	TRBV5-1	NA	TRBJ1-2	CASSPGPANYGYTF	TGCGCCAGCAGCCCCGGGCCTGCTAACTATGGCTACACCTTC
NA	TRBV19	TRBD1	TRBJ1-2	CASSIDATGEHYGYTF	TGTGCCAGTAGTATAGACGCGACAGGGGAGCACTATGGCTACACCTTC
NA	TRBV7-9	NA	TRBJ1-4	CASSLGLGPEKLFF	TGTGCCAGCAGCCTAGGGTTGGGACCTGAAAAACTGTTTTTT
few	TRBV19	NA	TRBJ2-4	CASSISLTGAKNIQYF	TGTGCCAGTAGTATTTCCCTCACAGGTGCCAAAAACATTCAGTACTTC
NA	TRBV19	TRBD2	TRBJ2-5	CARKPLIAGEQLPYQETQYF	TGTGCCAGAAAACCCCTAATAGCGGGGGAACAACTACCGTACCAAGAGACCCAGTACTTC
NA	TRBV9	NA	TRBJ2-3	CASSVGGFTDTQYF	TGTGCCAGCAGCGTAGGCGGATTCACAGATACGCAGTATTTT
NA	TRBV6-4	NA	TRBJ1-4	CASSTEEKLFF	TGTGCCAGCAGCACAGAAGAAAAACTGTTTTTT
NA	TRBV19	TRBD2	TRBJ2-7	CASSKRGYPYEQYF	TGTGCCAGTAGCAAGCGGGGCTACCCCTACGAGCAGTACTTC
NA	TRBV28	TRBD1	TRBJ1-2	CASRAPGTGQGYTF	TGTGCCAGCAGGGCGCCTGGGACAGGGCAGGGCTACACCTTC
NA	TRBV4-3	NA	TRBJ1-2	CASSPELLRDYGYTF	TGCGCCAGCAGCCCTGAATTGCTCCGGGACTATGGCTACACCTTC
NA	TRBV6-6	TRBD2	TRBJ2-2	CASSYVSGVLRGELFF	TGTGCCAGCAGTTACGTAAGCGGGGTCCTTCGTGGGGAGCTGTTTTTT
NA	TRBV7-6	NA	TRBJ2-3	CASSPGRGGARLGSTDTQYF	TGTGCCAGCAGCCCGGGACGTGGGGGCGCGAGGTTGGGGAGCACAGATACGCAGTATTTT
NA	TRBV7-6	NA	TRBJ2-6	CASSSTALGANVLTF	TGTGCCAGCAGTTCGACAGCCTTGGGGGCCAACGTCCTGACTTTC
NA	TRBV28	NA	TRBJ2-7	CASSSIYEQYF	TGTGCCAGCAGTTCTATCTACGAGCAGTACTTC
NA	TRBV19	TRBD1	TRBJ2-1	CASRPPGTGHYNEQFF	TGTGCCAGTAGACCGCCCGGGACAGGACACTACAATGAGCAGTTCTTC
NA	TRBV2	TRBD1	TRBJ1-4	CASGRGGVNEKLFF	TGTGCCAGCGGGAGAGGGGGCGTTAATGAAAAACTGTTTTTT
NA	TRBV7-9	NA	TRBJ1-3	CASSSTSPRSGNTIYF	TGTGCCAGCAGCTCGACTTCCCCGCGCTCTGGAAACACCATATATTTT
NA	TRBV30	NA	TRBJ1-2	CAAKPYDGVYGYTF	TGTGCCGCCAAGCCCTATGACGGGGTCTATGGCTACACCTTC
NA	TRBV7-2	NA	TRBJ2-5	CASSFGLRGETQYF	TGTGCCAGCAGCTTCGGACTTAGAGGAGAGACCCAGTACTTC
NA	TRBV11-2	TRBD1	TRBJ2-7	CASSLGWDRGEQYF	TGTGCCAGCAGCTTAGGGTGGGACAGGGGCGAGCAGTACTTC
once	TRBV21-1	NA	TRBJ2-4	CASSKEPGPACKAKNIQYF	TGTGCCAGCAGCAAAGAACCAGGGCCAGCATGTAAAGCCAAAAACATTCAGTACTTC
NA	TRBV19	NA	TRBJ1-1	CASSIGGLNTEAFF	TGTGCCAGTAGTATTGGCGGACTGAACACTGAAGCTTTCTTT
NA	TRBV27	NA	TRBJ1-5	CARFHRIQSNQPQHF	TGTGCCAGATTCCACAGGATTCAGAGCAATCAGCCCCAGCATTTT
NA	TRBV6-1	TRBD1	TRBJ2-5	CASSGTASETQYF	TGTGCCAGCAGCGGGACAGCCTCAGAGACCCAGTACTTC
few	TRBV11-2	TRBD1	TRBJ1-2	CASSDRANYGYTF	TGTGCCAGCAGCGACAGGGCTAACTATGGCTACACCTTC